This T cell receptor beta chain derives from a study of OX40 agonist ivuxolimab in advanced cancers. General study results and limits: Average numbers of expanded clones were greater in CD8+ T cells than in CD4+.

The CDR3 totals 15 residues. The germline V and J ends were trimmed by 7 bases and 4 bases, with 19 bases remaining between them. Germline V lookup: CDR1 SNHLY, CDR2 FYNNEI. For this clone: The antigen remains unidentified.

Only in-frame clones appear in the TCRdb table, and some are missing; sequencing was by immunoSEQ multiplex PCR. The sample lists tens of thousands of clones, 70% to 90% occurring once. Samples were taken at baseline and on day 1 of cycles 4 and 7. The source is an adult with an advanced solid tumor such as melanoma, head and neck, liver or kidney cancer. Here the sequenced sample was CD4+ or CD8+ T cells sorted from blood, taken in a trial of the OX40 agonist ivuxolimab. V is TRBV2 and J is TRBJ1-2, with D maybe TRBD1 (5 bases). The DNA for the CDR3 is TGTGCCAGCACTCCAGGGAGGCCACCGGGCTATGGCTACACCTTC. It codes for CASTPGRPPGYGYTF.